One sample yielded the 6 T cell receptor beta chains listed below, sequenced in a study of blood T cell repertoires in COVID-19. Generated by immunoSEQ multiplex PCR, the TCRdb table keeps only in-frame clones and is missing some. The sample records 130,000 or so clones, about four fifths being singletons. Sequenced input: peripheral blood. These receptors were obtained from a human donor in a cohort sampled during active COVID-19.

The gene calls are TRBV18 and TRBJ1-2; 8 bases are shared with TRBD1. The germline V gene encodes CDR1 KGHSH and CDR2 LQKENI. The trim removed 1 base at V and 4 bases at J, leaving 8 bases unmatched. The CDR3 runs to 16 residues. CDR3 nucleotide sequence: TGTGCCAGCTCACCACGAAGGGACAGGCAGGGCTATGGCTACACCTTC. Residues: CASSPRRDRQGYGYTF.

This sequence joins TRBV6-5 and TRBJ2-7; 7 positions agree with TRBD1. There are 14 residues in the CDR3. V gave up 5 bases and J gave up 2 bases; unmatched junction bases: 6. Germline values: CDR1 MNHEY, CDR2 SVGAGI. Here the CDR3 reads CASSPVGQTYEQYF. As DNA, the CDR3 is TGTGCCAGCAGTCCAGTGGGACAGACCTACGAGCAGTACTTC.

The chain employs TRBV28 and TRBJ2-7; possibly TRBD1 for D (5 bases). Between the trimmed V and J ends, which lost 6 bases and 2 bases, there was a span of 5 bases. Per germline, CDR1 MDHEN and CDR2 SYDVKM. CDR3 size: 11 residues. The CDR3 loop is CASRGAYEQYF. The CDR3 DNA follows: TGTGCCAGCAGAGGGGCCTACGAGCAGTACTTC.

The chain carries TRBV28 and TRBJ1-2; D perhaps matches TRBD1 (6 bases). CDR1 and CDR2 from the germline V gene are MDHEN and SYDVKM. The CDR3 extends over 12 amino acids. The V gene lost 5 bases and the J gene lost 7 bases, with 11 bases spanning the gap. DNA of the CDR3: TGTGCCAGCAGTACCTCCAGGGGTGGCTACACCTTC. It is translated as CASSTSRGGYTF.

The chain joins TRBV7-9 to TRBJ2-3; 14 positions agree with TRBD2. CDR3 size: 16 residues. In germline, CDR1 is SEHNR, CDR2 FQNEAQ (reference sequence). The V segment lost 5 bases and the J segment 2 bases; nucleotides outside the gene matches: 3. CDR3 bases: TGTGCCAGCAGCAAGGGACTAGCGGGAGCCACAGATACGCAGTATTTT. It is translated as CASSKGLAGATDTQYF.

The chain employs TRBV7-8 and TRBJ2-7, with D possibly TRBD1 on 7 matching bases. The CDR3 consists of 14 residues. CDR1 SGHVS and CDR2 FQNEAQ come from the germline V gene. Trimming pared 6 bases from V and 0 bases from J, leaving 12 bases between. The CDR3 spells CASRRGDSSYEQYF. In nucleotides, the CDR3 is TGTGCCAGCAGGAGGGGGGACAGCTCCTACGAGCAGTACTTC.